The sequence of this T cell receptor (beta chain) was determined in a study of OX40 agonist ivuxolimab in advanced cancers. Across the study: Head and neck, renal cell, melanoma or hepatocellular carcinoma were the cancers that dose-escalation patients had. Findings and caveats of the study: The work left the antigen specificity of expanded peripheral T cells undetermined. Low normalized clonal expansion also occurred in some nonresponding patients.

CDR1 is LNHDA, CDR2 SQIVND, per germline (reference sequence). The CDR3 length is 13 residues. With 1 base removed from V and 10 bases from J, the gap between germline ends came to 11 bases. On this clone itself: As yet, its antigen is unknown.

Clones were sequenced by immunoSEQ multiplex PCR, and TCRdb holds only the in-frame ones, with some missing. The sample includes 70,000 to 95,000 clones, 90% to 95% seen only once; the top ten take around 10%. The chain carries TRBV19 and TRBJ2-1; weak D call: TRBD2 (6 bases). The sequencing used CD4+ or CD8+ T cells sorted from blood, collected in a trial of the OX40 agonist ivuxolimab. The TCR sequence derives from an adult with an advanced solid tumor such as melanoma, head and neck, liver or kidney cancer. CDR3 nucleotide sequence: TGTGCCAGTAGTATAGGACTAGGGAGCGAGCAGTTCTTC. This codes for CASSIGLGSEQFF.